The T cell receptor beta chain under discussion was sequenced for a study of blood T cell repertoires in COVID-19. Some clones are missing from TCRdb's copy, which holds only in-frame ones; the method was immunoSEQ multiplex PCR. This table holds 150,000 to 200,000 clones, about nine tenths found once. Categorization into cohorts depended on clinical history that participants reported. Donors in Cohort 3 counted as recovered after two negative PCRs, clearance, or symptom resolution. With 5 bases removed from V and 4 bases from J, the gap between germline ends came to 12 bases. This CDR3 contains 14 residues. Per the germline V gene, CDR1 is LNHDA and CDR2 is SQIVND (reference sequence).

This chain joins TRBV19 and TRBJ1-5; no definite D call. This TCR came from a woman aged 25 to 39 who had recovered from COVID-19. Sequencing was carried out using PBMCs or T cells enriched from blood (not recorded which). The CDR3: CASSFSRGNQPQHF. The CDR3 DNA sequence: TGTGCCAGTAGTTTCAGCCGGGGAAATCAGCCCCAGCATTTT.